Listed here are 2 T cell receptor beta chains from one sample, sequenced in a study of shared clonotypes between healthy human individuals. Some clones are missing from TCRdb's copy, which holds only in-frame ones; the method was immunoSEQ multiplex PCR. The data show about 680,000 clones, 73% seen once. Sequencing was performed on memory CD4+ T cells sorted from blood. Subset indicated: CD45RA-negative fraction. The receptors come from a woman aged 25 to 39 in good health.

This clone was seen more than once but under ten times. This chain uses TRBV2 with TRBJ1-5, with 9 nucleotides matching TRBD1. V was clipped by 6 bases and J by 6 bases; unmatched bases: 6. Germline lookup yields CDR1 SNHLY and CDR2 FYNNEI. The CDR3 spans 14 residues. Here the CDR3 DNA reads TGTGCCAGCAGAGGGGGGACAGGGAGTCAGCCCCAGCATTTT. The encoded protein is CASRGGTGSQPQHF.

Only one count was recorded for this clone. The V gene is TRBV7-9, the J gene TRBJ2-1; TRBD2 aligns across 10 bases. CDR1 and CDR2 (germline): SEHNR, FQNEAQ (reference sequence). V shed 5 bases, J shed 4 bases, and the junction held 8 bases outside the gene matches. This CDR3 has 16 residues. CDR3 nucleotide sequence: TGTGCCAGCAGCCCACTCAGCGGGAGGGCATACAATGAGCAGTTCTTC. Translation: CASSPLSGRAYNEQFF.